A selection of T cell receptor beta chains follows, all from one sample in a study of blood T cells in healthy people across ages. TCRdb passed the 5' RACE reads through MiXCR, listing each CDR3 protein once. The sample yields 1,100,000 or so distinct CDR3 sequences, over 35% seen once. The sample taken for sequencing was blood. Receptors were obtained from a woman aged 60-75 years in good health. The CDR3 runs from the conserved cysteine through the conserved F or W. Each record gives: clone size, J gene, D gene, V gene, CDR3 DNA, CDR3 protein. A D gene is named only where the DNA matches it firmly. Part of the rows lack a size; the others show once, few, many or a class for expanded clones.

-	TRBJ1-1	TRBD1	TRBV29-1	TGCAGCGCCGGGACAGGGGGCTCTGAAGCTTTCTTT	CSAGTGGSEAFF
-	TRBJ2-1	-	TRBV24-1	TGTGCCACCAGCATTAGCGGATACAATGAGCAGTTCTTC	CATSISGYNEQFF
many	TRBJ2-7	TRBD1	TRBV10-3	TGTGCCATCATCGGGGACAGGGGCAATGAGCAGTACTTC	CAIIGDRGNEQYF
-	TRBJ2-1	-	TRBV9	TGTGCCAGCAGCGTAGCCCCGGGGAGGCTGGACAATGAGCAGTTCTTC	CASSVAPGRLDNEQFF
few	TRBJ2-3	-	TRBV9	TGTGCCAGCAGCACACGACTGGTGTTGGATACGCAGTATTTT	CASSTRLVLDTQYF
few	TRBJ2-3	-	TRBV5-1	TGCGCCAGCAGACGCAGTGGTCGGTTGGACCAAGCGGCAGATACGCAGTATTTT	CASRRSGRLDQAADTQYF
many	TRBJ2-7	-	TRBV11-1	TGTGCCAGCAGCTTAGGTTTCAGTCCGCACTCCTACGAGCAGTACTTC	CASSLGFSPHSYEQYF
few	TRBJ2-4	-	TRBV10-1	TGCGCCAGCAGTGAGGCGTTCGCCAAAAACATTCAGTACTTC	CASSEAFAKNIQYF
-	TRBJ2-1	-	TRBV29-1	TGCAGCGTAGGGGACCTGTGGGGGACGAATGAGCAGTTCTTC	CSVGDLWGTNEQFF
-	TRBJ2-3	-	TRBV7-2	TGTGCCAGCAGCTTAGGGCCGTTACCGGCGGATACGCAGTATTTT	CASSLGPLPADTQYF
-	TRBJ2-7	-	TRBV29-1	TGCAGCGCTGGGGGTGGTGCAGAGCAGTACTTC	CSAGGGAEQYF